The 12 T cell receptor beta chains presented below share a single source sample, sequenced in a study of OX40 agonist ivuxolimab in advanced cancers. Method: immunoSEQ multiplex PCR; TCRdb's copy keeps in-frame clones and lacks some. Counted here are roughly 29,000 clones, about nine tenths occurring once; the ten biggest clones make up 9.4%. Sequenced material: CD4+ or CD8+ T cells sorted from blood, taken in a trial of the OX40 agonist ivuxolimab. Receptors were obtained from an adult with an advanced solid tumor such as melanoma, head and neck, liver or kidney cancer.

This chain joins TRBV19 and TRBJ2-1, with 14 positions matching TRBD2. The V segment lost 7 bases and the J segment 6 bases; nucleotides outside the gene matches: 2. Per the germline V gene, CDR1 is LNHDA and CDR2 is SQIVND (reference sequence). The CDR3 length is 14 residues. CDR3 residues: CASTGTSGGNEQFF. In DNA form, the CDR3 reads TGTGCCAGTACCGGGACTAGCGGGGGCAATGAGCAGTTCTTC.

The genes are TRBV19 and TRBJ1-1; 10 nucleotides agree with TRBD1. The CDR3 is made up of 14 amino acids. Trimming cost V 4 bases and J 4 bases; bases outside gene matches: 3. Germline CDR1 LNHDA, CDR2 SQIVND (reference sequence). This CDR3 reads CASSTTGGGTEAFF. The CDR3 DNA is TGTGCCAGTAGTACGACAGGGGGCGGCACTGAAGCTTTCTTT.

V gene TRBV5-4 combines with J gene TRBJ2-7; 11 nucleotides match TRBD1. The CDR3 extends over 14 amino acids. CDR1 is SGHNT and CDR2 is YYREEE in the germline V gene (reference sequence). The V gene end was trimmed by 2 bases and the J gene end by 3 bases; junction bases not matched to a gene: 1. CDR3 sequence reads: CASSFGTGGYEQYF. CDR3 bases: TGTGCCAGCAGCTTCGGGACAGGGGGCTACGAGCAGTACTTC.

The chain has TRBV5-8 and TRBJ1-3; a weak D match, TRBD1 (5 bases). V was pared by 4 bases and J by 0 bases, with 11 bases between. The CDR3 is 15 amino acids. Per germline, CDR1 SGHTS and CDR2 YDEGEE. The CDR3 region is CASSPGTSSGNTIYF. The CDR3 nucleotides read TGTGCCAGCAGCCCCGGGACGAGCTCTGGAAACACCATATATTTT.

The gene calls are TRBV25-1 and TRBJ2-2, with TRBD1 matching over 8 bases. The CDR3 spans 15 residues. V dropped 1 base and J dropped 5; count of bases not matched to a gene: 3. Germline CDR1 MGHDK, CDR2 SYGVNS. CDR3 in DNA: TGTGCCAGCAGTGAATCGGACAGGGTAACCGGGGAGCTGTTTTTT. Translating gives CASSESDRVTGELFF.

This chain joins TRBV4-1 and TRBJ2-7; D call uncertain. Germline CDR1 reads MGHRA; CDR2 reads YSYEKL. With 0 bases removed from V and 6 bases from J, the gap between germline ends came to 12 bases. The CDR3 contains 14 residues. This CDR3 is CASSQDLRQTEQYF. In DNA, the CDR3 is TGCGCCAGCAGCCAAGATTTAAGGCAGACCGAGCAGTACTTC.

CDR3 sequence: CASTHGDTQYF. The CDR3 coding sequence is TGTGCCAGTACCCACGGAGATACGCAGTATTTT. The chain recombines TRBV25-1 with TRBJ2-3; D unresolved. Trimming left V 9 bases short and J 5 bases short, with 9 bases between. The CDR3 loop spans 11 amino acids. Looked up from germline, CDR1 is MGHDK and CDR2 is SYGVNS. Full variable domain (missing parts from reference TRBV25-1 and TRBJ2-3): EADIYQTPRYLVIGTGKKITLECSQTMGHDKMYWYQQDPGMELHLIHYSYGVNSTEKGDLSSESTVSRIRTEHFPLTLESARPSHTSQYLCASTHGDTQYFGPGTRLTVL.

The chain uses TRBV6-5 and TRBJ2-1, with 7 bases aligning to TRBD1. V dropped 6 bases and J dropped 6; count of bases not matched to a gene: 11. The CDR3 spans 15 residues. The germline gives CDR1 MNHEY, CDR2 SVGAGI. CDR3 DNA sequence: TGTGCCAGCAGCCAGGGGGTTGGAGCCGGCAATGAGCAGTTCTTC. Translated, it gives CASSQGVGAGNEQFF.

The chain carries TRBV11-2 and TRBJ2-7, with 8 nucleotides matching TRBD2. Losses at the gene ends were 3 bases for V and 6 bases for J; bases not matched to a gene: 7. CDR3 length equals 14 residues. The germline V gene encodes CDR1 SGHAT and CDR2 FQNNGV. This CDR3 reads CASSFTSGPSEQYF. CDR3 DNA: TGTGCCAGCAGCTTTACTAGCGGCCCCTCCGAGCAGTACTTC. Variable domain in full (rest from reference TRBV11-2 and TRBJ2-7): EAGVAQSPRYKIIEKRQSVAFWCNPISGHATLYWYQQILGQGPKLLIQFQNNGVVDDSQLPKDRFSAERLKGVDSTLKIQPAKLEDSAVYLCASSFTSGPSEQYFGPGTRLTVT.

The rearrangement joins TRBV4-3 to TRBJ2-7; 7 bases match TRBD2. The J segment lost 7 bases and the V segment lost 0 bases, leaving 12 bases of the junction unmatched. CDR1 is LGHNA, CDR2 YSLEER, per germline. The CDR3 extends over 16 amino acids. The CDR3 reads CASSQDAAGWTREQYF. Here the CDR3 DNA reads TGCGCCAGCAGCCAAGACGCAGCGGGATGGACTCGGGAGCAGTACTTC.

This clone occurred a few times. The chain is built from TRBV9 and TRBJ2-1; D gene ambiguous. V lost 3 bases and J lost 7, with 8 bases in between. The CDR3 is made up of 12 amino acids. Germline CDR1 SGDLS, CDR2 YYNGEE. For the CDR3, the DNA is TGTGCCAGCAGCGCCGGACCTAATGAGCAGTTCTTC. Translating it yields CASSAGPNEQFF.

The chain has TRBV5-4 and TRBJ2-5, with D perhaps given as TRBD1 or TRBD2 (5 bases each). CDR1 is SGHNT, CDR2 YYREEE, per germline (reference sequence). V was cut by 1 base and J by 1 base, with 8 bases left in between. This CDR3 comprises 14 residues. CDR3 loop: CASSLWDGQETQYF. The CDR3 DNA reads TGTGCCAGCAGCTTGTGGGACGGCCAAGAGACCCAGTACTTC. Together with reference TRBV5-4 and TRBJ2-5, the CDR3 gives the full variable domain: ETGVTQSPTHLIKTRGQQVTLRCSSQSGHNTVSWYQQALGQGPQFIFQYYREEENGRGNFPPRFSGLQFPNYSSELNVNALELDDSALYLCASSLWDGQETQYFGPGTRLLVL.